Presented here are 2 T cell receptor beta chains from one specimen sequenced in a study of molecular identifiers for immune sequencing clone quantification. TCRdb fed the PCR reads into MiXCR, producing one record per CDR3 protein. The repertoire consists of 460,000 or so distinct CDR3 sequences, with under 30% occurring once and the leading ten covering around 0.78%. The specimen sequenced was naive CD8+ T cells from blood, with Jurkat cell RNA spiked in. The subset denotes: FACS-sorted CD8+CD4-CCR7+CD45RA+ naive T cells. The receptors here all came from a human donor in good health. Some libraries in this study had Jurkat cell RNA spiked in.

This clonotype was found a few times. The V call is TRBV4-3, the J call TRBJ2-7; 8 bases are shared with TRBD1. Germline V CDR1 and CDR2: LGHNA, YSLEER. The CDR3 is made up of 14 amino acids. The trim removed 3 bases at V and 3 bases at J, leaving 4 bases unmatched. This chain's CDR3 is CASSQDRANYEQYF. The CDR3 nucleotides are TGCGCCAGCAGCCAGGACAGGGCCAACTACGAGCAGTACTTC.

A few counts support this clonotype. V gene TRBV3-1 combines with J gene TRBJ2-1; tentative D call: TRBD2 (6 bases). This CDR3 is built from 14 residues. The V and J ends lost 8 bases and 0 bases respectively, with 11 bases between them. CDR1 and CDR2 from the germline V gene are LGHDT and YNNKEL (reference sequence). CDR3 coding DNA: TGTGCCAGCGGGTACGGGAGCTCCTACAATGAGCAGTTCTTC. As protein: CASGYGSSYNEQFF.